The 6 T cell receptor beta chains in this list originate from one sample, sequenced in a study of blood T cell repertoires in COVID-19. Method: immunoSEQ multiplex PCR; TCRdb's copy keeps in-frame clones and lacks some. The sample lists more than 150,000 clones, around nine tenths occurring once. The sequencing input was peripheral blood. The receptors originated from a man aged 35-49 years with active or convalescent COVID-19.

The V gene is TRBV30, the J gene TRBJ2-1; 10 bases align to TRBD1. This CDR3 is 15 amino acids long. The J segment lost 4 bases and the V segment lost 1 base, leaving 4 bases of the junction unmatched. Germline V gene sequence: CDR1 GTSNPN, CDR2 SVGIG (reference sequence). CDR3 amino acids: CAWSGQGATYNEQFF. CDR3 coding DNA: TGTGCCTGGAGTGGACAGGGGGCCACTTACAATGAGCAGTTCTTC.

This sequence joins TRBV5-6 and TRBJ2-5; a weak D match, TRBD2 (6 bases). In germline, CDR1 is SGHDT, CDR2 YYEEEE. The V gene lost 3 bases and the J gene lost 1 base, with 10 bases spanning the gap. The CDR3 runs 14 residues. The CDR3 DNA is TGTGCCAGCAGCTCCCCGGGACTCCAAGAGACCCAGTACTTC. It translates to CASSSPGLQETQYF.

This chain connects TRBV21-1 to TRBJ1-5; TRBD1 is taken as the D call from the table, unchecked against the DNA. TRBV21-1 is noted as a pseudogene. The CDR3 consists of 17 residues. In DNA, the CDR3 is TGTGCCAGCAGCAAAGCGCTGACAGGGCGTAGCAATCAGCCCCAGCATTTT. It is translated as CASSKALTGRSNQPQHF.

V is TRBV2 and J is TRBJ1-2, with TRBD1 matching over 7 bases. Germline V gives CDR1 SNHLY, CDR2 FYNNEI. Trimming removed 0 bases from V and 4 bases from J; junction bases left unmatched: 11. The CDR3 loop spans 17 amino acids. In DNA, the CDR3 is TGTGCCAGCAGTGAAGCCAGACAGGGATGGTTTGGCTATGGCTACACCTTC. This translates into CASSEARQGWFGYGYTF. The full variable domain, in which reference TRBV2 and TRBJ1-2 provide the parts outside the CDR3, is EPEVTQTPSHQVTQMGQEVILRCVPISNHLYFYWYRQILGQKVEFLVSFYNNEISEKSEIFDDQFSVERPDGSNFTLKIRSTKLEDSAMYFCASSEARQGWFGYGYTFGSGTRLTVV.

The genes are TRBV19 and TRBJ1-5; TRBD1 aligns across 8 bases. The length of the CDR3 is 15 residues. V lost 3 bases to trimming and J lost 6 bases; unmatched junction nucleotides: 7. Per germline, CDR1 LNHDA and CDR2 SQIVND (reference sequence). CDR3 in DNA: TGTGCCAGTAGTATTACAGGGGGTGTAGTTCAGCCCCAGCATTTT. This gives the protein CASSITGGVVQPQHF.

This clone was seen a single time. The V and J genes are TRBV28 and TRBJ1-1; the D gene is possibly TRBD1 (5 bases). The CDR3 is 16 amino acids. The V gene lost 7 bases and the J gene lost 4 bases, with 22 bases spanning the gap. CDR1 is MDHEN, CDR2 SYDVKM, per germline. CDR3 in amino acids: CASTPRPGSGVTEAFF. For the CDR3, the DNA is TGTGCCAGCACCCCACGACCAGGGTCGGGGGTCACTGAAGCTTTCTTT.